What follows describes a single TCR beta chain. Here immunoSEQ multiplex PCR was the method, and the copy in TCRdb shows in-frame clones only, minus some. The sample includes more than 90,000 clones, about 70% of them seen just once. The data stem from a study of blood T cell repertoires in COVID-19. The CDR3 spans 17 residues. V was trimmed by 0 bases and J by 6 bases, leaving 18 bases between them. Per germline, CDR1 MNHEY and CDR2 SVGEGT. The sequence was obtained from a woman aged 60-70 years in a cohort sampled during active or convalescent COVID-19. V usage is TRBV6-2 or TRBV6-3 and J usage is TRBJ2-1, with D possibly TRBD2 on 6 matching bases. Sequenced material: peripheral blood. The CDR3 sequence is CASSYSLGGAKLNEQFF. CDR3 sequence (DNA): TGTGCCAGCAGTTACTCCTTGGGGGGAGCCAAACTCAATGAGCAGTTCTTC.